This TCR beta chain was captured by sequencing in a study of T cell repertoires in cytomegalovirus infection. Looking at the study overall: Through public TCR beta signatures, both CMV infection and matching HLA type were indicated.

The germline V gene has CDR1 SGHTA and CDR2 FQGNSA. V was pared by 3 bases and J by 0 bases, with 11 bases of the junction left unmatched. The CDR3 consists of 19 residues. MiXCR, run by TCRdb on the reads, gives a single entry per CDR3 protein. The table shows 250,000 to 300,000 distinct CDR3 sequences, with approximately 10% occurring only once. In this sample, this clonotype turned up many times. Antigen unknown. Findings and caveats of the study: Identification of carriers of CMV plus the relevant HLA was achieved through cumulative public TCR beta family frequency. HLA-C-restricted CMV-specific TCR beta clonotypes prevailed in the ex vivo response.

Specimen: PBMCs. The sequence was collected from a human donor in good health (CMV status not recorded). Some clones in this sample may be carry-over from other donors' samples. The chain couples TRBV7-2 to TRBJ2-6; 7 bases fit TRBD2. CDR3 protein: CASSFRTRAGSSGANVLTF. CDR3 DNA sequence: TGTGCCAGCAGCTTTCGGACTAGGGCGGGATCCTCTGGGGCCAACGTCCTGACTTTC.